This T cell receptor beta chain appears in the sequencing data of a study of molecular identifiers for immune sequencing clone quantification. Points from the study as a whole: It was shown that clones above 20 RNA copies held over 98% of effector molecules, but under 1% in naive cells.

In this sample, this clonotype turned up many times. Its antigen is unidentified. The germline gives CDR1 MDHEN, CDR2 SYDVKM. This CDR3 spans 16 amino acids. V was pared by 4 bases and J by 1 base, with 4 bases of the junction left unmatched. TCRdb re-derived calls from the PCR reads in MiXCR, one entry per CDR3 protein. The table includes under 650,000 distinct CDR3 sequences, roughly 21% detected once. Input for naive CD8 libraries was roughly 19,000 to 1,000,000 sorted cells; the RNA fraction used was 10%, 30% or 50%. This receptor was taken from a human donor in good health. Some libraries in this study had Jurkat cell RNA spiked in. The chain links TRBV28 to TRBJ2-1; 10 bases are a match to TRBD2. Sequenced: naive CD8+ T cells from blood, with Jurkat cell RNA spiked in. Subset noted: FACS-sorted CD8+CD4-CCR7+CD45RA+ naive T cells. CDR3 region: CASSSSSGSSYNEQFF. CDR3 coding DNA: TGTGCCAGCAGTTCCTCTAGCGGGAGTTCCTACAATGAGCAGTTCTTC.